This T cell receptor (beta chain) was retrieved from a study of OX40 agonist ivuxolimab in advanced cancers. The overall study: Patients in dose escalation had liver, melanoma, kidney or head and neck cancers. Having had anti-PD-1, anti-PD-L1 or anti-CTLA-4 therapy before was allowed, and more than 35% had some.

The table came from immunoSEQ multiplex PCR; TCRdb's copy has only in-frame clones and leaves some out. There are under 25,000 clones in the sample; approximately 85% occur only once, and 3% to 3.5% lies in the top ten. CDR1 is SQVTM, CDR2 ANQGSEA, per germline. There are 14 residues in the CDR3. Trimming at V came to 4 bases and at J to 0 bases, leaving 5 bases not matched to a gene. Concerning this clone itself: Its antigen is currently unknown.

Whole-study findings and limits: Which antigen the expanded peripheral T cells recognized is unknown.

The rearrangement joins TRBV29-1 to TRBJ2-7, with TRBD2 identical over 8 bases. The sample was CD4+ or CD8+ T cells sorted from blood, taken in a trial of the OX40 agonist ivuxolimab. This clonotype was obtained from an adult with an advanced solid tumor such as melanoma, head and neck, liver or kidney cancer. The CDR3 sequence is CSVGGLAGSYEQYF. The CDR3 bases are TGCAGCGTTGGGGGTCTAGCGGGCTCCTACGAGCAGTACTTC.